These T cell receptor beta chains were read from a single sample in a study of fetal regulatory T cell absence and autoimmunity. Sequenced by immunoSEQ multiplex PCR; TCRdb stores in-frame clones only, minus some. In the table there are about 46,000 clones, approximately 83% of which are singletons. The sequenced sample was cord blood. The source of these receptors is a newborn boy with IPEX syndrome. The CDR3 runs from the conserved cysteine through the conserved F or W. Each record gives: V gene, J gene, D gene, clone size, CDR3 DNA, CDR3 protein. D genes are given only for firm matches. Part of the rows lack a size; the others show once, few, many or a class for expanded clones.

>TRBV30|TRBJ2-3|NA|NA
TGTGCCTGGGCGAATTCGAGGCGAGGTACGCAGTATTTT
CAWANSRRGTQYF
>TRBV5-4|TRBJ2-3|NA|NA
TGTGCCAGCAGCTTTGAGGCAGCGTTCACAGATACGCAGTATTTT
CASSFEAAFTDTQYF
>TRBV6-6|TRBJ2-7|TRBD1|once
TGTGCCAGCAGTTACCGGGACAGGGCCTACGAGCAGTACTTC
CASSYRDRAYEQYF
>TRBV27|TRBJ2-3|TRBD1|NA
TGTGCCAGCAGGCAGGGGGCGGGTTTGACAGATACGCAGTATTTT
CASRQGAGLTDTQYF
>TRBV21-1|TRBJ1-2|NA|NA
TGTGCCAGCAGCAAAGAGGTATTATTGGGACAGGTGGACTATGGCTACACCTTC
CASSKEVLLGQVDYGYTF
>TRBV7-9|TRBJ2-1|NA|NA
TGTGCCAGCAGCTTAGGAGCCTACAATGAGCAGTTCTTC
CASSLGAYNEQFF
>TRBV29-1|TRBJ2-1|NA|NA
TGCAGCGTTGAAGCCCCAGGGACTGGAGACAATGAGCAGTTCTTC
CSVEAPGTGDNEQFF
>TRBV5-1|TRBJ2-7|TRBD1|NA
TGCGCCAGCAGCTTGGCCTCAGGGGGCTACGGGCAGTACTTC
CASSLASGGYGQYF
>TRBV6-5|TRBJ2-1|NA|NA
TGTGCCAGCAGGCGTTGGGATGAGCAGTTCTTC
CASRRWDEQFF
>TRBV6-1|TRBJ1-5|TRBD1|NA
TGTGCCAGCAGACTAGGGACAGGGAGTCAGCCCCAGCATTTT
CASRLGTGSQPQHF
>TRBV29-1|TRBJ2-3|TRBD1|NA
TGCAGCGCGGACAGGGGTGCAGATACGCAGTATTTT
CSADRGADTQYF
>TRBV2|TRBJ2-1|NA|NA
TGTGCCAGCAGTCCCTTGTCCGGCGGTGAGCAGTTCTTC
CASSPLSGGEQFF
>TRBV20-1|TRBJ1-4|NA|NA
TGCAGGGCGGGGGCCGACGAAAAACTGTTTTTT
CRAGADEKLFF
>TRBV5-6|TRBJ2-7|TRBD2|NA
TGTGCCAGCAGCCCGAGACTAGCGGGATCCTACGAGCAGTACTTC
CASSPRLAGSYEQYF
>TRBV4-1|TRBJ2-3|NA|NA
TGCGCCAGCAGCCAGATTCCCACTTTAGGGCTAGCGACAGATACGCAGTATTTT
CASSQIPTLGLATDTQYF
>TRBV5-1|TRBJ2-3|TRBD2|NA
TGCGCCAGCAGCTTGGCGGGGGGGACAGATACGCAGTATTTT
CASSLAGGTDTQYF
>TRBV4-1|TRBJ2-1|NA|once
TGCGCCAGCAGCCAAGATACGGCTAGCTCCTACAATGAGCAGTTCTTC
CASSQDTASSYNEQFF
>TRBV4-1|TRBJ1-2|NA|few
TGCGCCAGCAGCCCAGGGCTGGGGGGCTACACCTTC
CASSPGLGGYTF
>TRBV27|TRBJ2-7|NA|NA
TGTGCCAGCAGTTTATCCGACAGAGCCTACGAGCAGTACTTC
CASSLSDRAYEQYF
>TRBV6-5|TRBJ1-2|TRBD1|NA
TGTGCCAGCAGTTCCGAAGTCGGACAGGGGGCTTATGGCTACACCTTC
CASSSEVGQGAYGYTF
>TRBV30|TRBJ2-3|NA|NA
TGTGCCTGGAGTGGGGATACGCAGTATTTT
CAWSGDTQYF
>TRBV5-5|TRBJ1-4|TRBD1|NA
TGTGCCAGCAGCTTGTTAGGGGGCGGTGAAAAACTGTTTTTT
CASSLLGGGEKLFF
>TRBV18|TRBJ1-1|TRBD1|NA
TGTGCCAGCTCACCACAGACCGGGACAGGGTGGGGAGAAGCTTTCTTT
CASSPQTGTGWGEAFF
>TRBV7-9|TRBJ2-5|NA|NA
TGTGCCAGCAGCGGAGATGAGACCCAGTACTTC
CASSGDETQYF
>TRBV29-1|TRBJ2-1|TRBD1|NA
TGCAGCGCAAACAGGGGGCTATCCCATGAGCAGTTCTTC
CSANRGLSHEQFF
>TRBV12-5|TRBJ2-5|TRBD2|NA
TGTGCTAGTGGTGGACTAGCGGACCCTCAAGAGACCCAGTACTTC
CASGGLADPQETQYF
>TRBV6-1|TRBJ2-4|NA|once
TGTGCCAGCAGGAACAGGGCCAAAAACATTCAGTACTTC
CASRNRAKNIQYF
>TRBV30|TRBJ2-7|TRBD2|NA
TGTGCCTGGAGTGCAGGACTAGCGGGAGGGTTGAGTGAGCAGTACTTC
CAWSAGLAGGLSEQYF
>TRBV7-9|TRBJ1-2|NA|few
TGTGCCAGCAGCCAAACCGGGACCCTGGATGGCTACACCTTC
CASSQTGTLDGYTF
>TRBV11-3|TRBJ2-1|NA|NA
TGTGCCAGCAGCTTGCGGCAGGGCCTCTACAATGAGCAGTTCTTC
CASSLRQGLYNEQFF
>TRBV27|TRBJ1-5|NA|NA
TGTGCCAGCAGTTCATCACCGGGGGGCAGCAATCAGCCCCAGCATTTT
CASSSSPGGSNQPQHF
>TRBV7-9|TRBJ2-5|TRBD2|NA
TGTGCCAGCAGCCGCCGCCCCACTAGCGGGGGGAAAGAGACCCAGTACTTC
CASSRRPTSGGKETQYF
>TRBV5-1|TRBJ2-1|TRBD2|few
TGCGCCAGCAGCCCGACTAGCGGAACAATCAATGAGCAGTTCTTC
CASSPTSGTINEQFF
>TRBV9|TRBJ2-1|NA|NA
TGTGCCAGCAGCGCCGCCGGCGATGAGCAGTTCTTC
CASSAAGDEQFF
>TRBV19|TRBJ1-1|TRBD1|NA
TGTGCCAGTAGTATCTGGACAGGGGGCAACACTGAAGCTTTCTTT
CASSIWTGGNTEAFF
>TRBV7-2|TRBJ1-5|NA|NA
TGTGCCAGCAGCTTAGTGTGGGGTTTAGGCAATCAGCCCCAGCATTTT
CASSLVWGLGNQPQHF
>TRBV5-1|TRBJ1-2|NA|few
TGCGCCAGCAGCTTCCTCGATAACTATGGCTACACCTTC
CASSFLDNYGYTF
>TRBV5-8|TRBJ1-1|TRBD1|NA
TGTGCCAGCAGTCGACAGGGAACGATGACTGAAGCTTTCTTT
CASSRQGTMTEAFF
>TRBV4-3|TRBJ1-1|NA|NA
TGCGCCAGCAGCCACTTTACCCCAACTTTCGGGTTACTGAACACTGAAGCTTTCTTT
CASSHFTPTFGLLNTEAFF
>TRBV9|TRBJ2-5|TRBD1|NA
TGTGCCAGCAGCGTAGGCCTGACAGGGGAAGAGACCCAGTACTTC
CASSVGLTGEETQYF
>TRBV11-2|TRBJ1-1|NA|NA
TGTGCCAGTTCCGTGAGGGACACTGAAGCTTTCTTT
CASSVRDTEAFF
>TRBV6-5|TRBJ2-7|TRBD1|NA
TGTGCCAGCGGTCAGGGGGTCGAGCAGTACTTC
CASGQGVEQYF
>TRBV5-1|TRBJ1-2|NA|NA
TGCGCCAGCAGGGGCGGGACCTCTAACTATGGCTACACCTTC
CASRGGTSNYGYTF
>TRBV19|TRBJ1-2|NA|NA
TGTGCCAGTAGTCCCGGACAGTACCCTAACTATGGCTACACCTTC
CASSPGQYPNYGYTF
>TRBV4-1|TRBJ1-6|NA|NA
TGCGCCAGCAGCCAAGATGAAAAGTTCTCCTATAATTCACCCCTCCACTTT
CASSQDEKFSYNSPLHF
>TRBV5-4|TRBJ1-4|NA|NA
TGTGCCAGCAGCTTGGATGGAGTTAATGAAAAACTGTTTTTT
CASSLDGVNEKLFF
>TRBV27|TRBJ1-4|NA|NA
TGTGCCAGCAGTTTAGGGGGGGTTAATGAAAAACTGTTTTTT
CASSLGGVNEKLFF
>TRBV6-1|TRBJ2-7|NA|NA
TGTGCCAGCAGTGAAGCCGCAGGGTTCGAGCAGTACTTC
CASSEAAGFEQYF
>TRBV12-5|TRBJ1-2|TRBD1|NA
TGTGCTAGTGGTTTGGTACTAGGACAGGGTACCGATGGCTACACCTTC
CASGLVLGQGTDGYTF
>TRBV20-1|TRBJ1-1|NA|NA
TGCAGTGCTGCGGATTACACTGAAGCTTTCTTT
CSAADYTEAFF
>TRBV9|TRBJ2-1|TRBD2|NA
TGTGCCAGCAGCATCAACCTAGCGGGGGGAAGCCATGAGCAGTTCTTC
CASSINLAGGSHEQFF
>TRBV27|TRBJ2-1|NA|NA
TGTGCCAGCAGTCTCCGCCCCTACAATGAGCAGTTCTTC
CASSLRPYNEQFF
>TRBV19|TRBJ1-1|TRBD1|NA
TGTGCCAGTAGTGAACAGGGGAGGGGGACTGAAGCTTTCTTT
CASSEQGRGTEAFF
>TRBV29-1|TRBJ1-2|TRBD1|NA
TGCAGCGTCTCAGGGGGATCAGACTATGGCTACACCTTC
CSVSGGSDYGYTF
>TRBV7-8|TRBJ1-3|NA|once
TGTGCCAGCAGCTTGTTTGACGCACGCTCTGGAAACACCATATATTTT
CASSLFDARSGNTIYF
>TRBV11-2|TRBJ2-7|NA|few
TGTGCCAGCAGCTTAGTTTACGGGGACCCCTCGGAGCAGTACTTC
CASSLVYGDPSEQYF
>TRBV19|TRBJ2-3|NA|NA
TGTGCCAGTACTCCTCCCGGCCTCACAGATACGCAGTATTTT
CASTPPGLTDTQYF
>TRBV5-1|TRBJ1-2|NA|NA
TGCGCCAGCAGCGCGGCCGGGGCCTATGGCTACACCTTC
CASSAAGAYGYTF
>TRBV27|TRBJ2-2|TRBD2|NA
TGTGCCAGCAGCCGCACTAGCGGCAAAAACACCGGGGAGCTGTTTTTT
CASSRTSGKNTGELFF
>TRBV10-2|TRBJ2-1|NA|NA
TGCGCCAGCAGTGAGGGGTCCGACCGGTTCTTC
CASSEGSDRFF